This TCR beta chain is from a study of CD8 T cells in ankylosing spondylitis. The germline gives CDR1 SQVTM, CDR2 ANQGSEA. Germline trimming cut 4 bases from V and 0 bases from J; bases unmatched to any gene: 9. The CDR3 is made up of 16 amino acids. This clonotype was seen many times. The TCR beta libraries were generated through quantitative 5'-RACE incorporating molecular barcodes. MiXCR was run by TCRdb on the 5' RACE reads, yielding one entry per CDR3 protein. In the table there are 200,000 to 300,000 distinct CDR3 sequences, roughly 8% of which are singletons. The clonotype originates from a female donor with ankylosing spondylitis or in good health (not recorded which). Specimen: blood, either unsorted or a sorted T cell fraction (not recorded which). The J gene is TRBJ1-3, the V gene TRBV29-1, with 7 bases that match TRBD1. The CDR3 protein is CSVVGEGARSGNTIYF. The CDR3 DNA reads TGCAGCGTTGTTGGTGAGGGGGCCCGCTCTGGAAACACCATATATTTT.